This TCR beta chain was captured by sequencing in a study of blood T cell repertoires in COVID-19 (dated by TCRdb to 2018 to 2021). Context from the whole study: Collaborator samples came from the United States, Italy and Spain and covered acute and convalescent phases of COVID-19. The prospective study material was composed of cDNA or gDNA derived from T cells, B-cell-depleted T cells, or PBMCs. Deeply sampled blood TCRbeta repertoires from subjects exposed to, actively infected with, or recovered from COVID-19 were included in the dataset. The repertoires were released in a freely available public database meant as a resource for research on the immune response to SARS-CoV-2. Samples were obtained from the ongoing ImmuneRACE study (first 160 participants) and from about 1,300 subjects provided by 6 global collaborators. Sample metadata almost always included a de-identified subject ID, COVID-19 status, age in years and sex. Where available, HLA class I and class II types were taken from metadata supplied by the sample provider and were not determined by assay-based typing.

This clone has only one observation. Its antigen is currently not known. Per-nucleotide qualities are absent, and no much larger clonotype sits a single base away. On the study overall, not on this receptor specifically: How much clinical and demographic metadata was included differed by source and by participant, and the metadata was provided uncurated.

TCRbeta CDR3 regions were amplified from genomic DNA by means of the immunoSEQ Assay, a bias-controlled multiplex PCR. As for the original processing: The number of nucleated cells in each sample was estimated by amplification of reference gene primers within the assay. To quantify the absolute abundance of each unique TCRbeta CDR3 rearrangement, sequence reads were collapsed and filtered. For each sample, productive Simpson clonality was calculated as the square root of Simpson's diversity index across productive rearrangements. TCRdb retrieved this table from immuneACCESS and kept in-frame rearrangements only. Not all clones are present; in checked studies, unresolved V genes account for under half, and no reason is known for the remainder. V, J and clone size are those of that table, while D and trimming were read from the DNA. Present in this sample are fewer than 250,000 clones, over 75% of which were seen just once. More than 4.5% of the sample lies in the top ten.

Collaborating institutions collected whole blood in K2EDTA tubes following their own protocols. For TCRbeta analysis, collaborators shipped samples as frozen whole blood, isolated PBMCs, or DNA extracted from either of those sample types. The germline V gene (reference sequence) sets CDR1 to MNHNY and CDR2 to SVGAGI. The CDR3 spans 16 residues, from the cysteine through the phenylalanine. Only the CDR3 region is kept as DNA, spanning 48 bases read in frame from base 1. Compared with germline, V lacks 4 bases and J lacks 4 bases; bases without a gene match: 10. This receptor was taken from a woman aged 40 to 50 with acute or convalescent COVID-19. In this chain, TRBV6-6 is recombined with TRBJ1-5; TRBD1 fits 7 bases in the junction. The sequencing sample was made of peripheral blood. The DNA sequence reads TGTGCCAGCAGTTCCGAAGGGGGCCGAGGGAATCAGCCCCAGCATTTT. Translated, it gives CASSSEGGRGNQPQHF.